This T cell receptor (beta chain) was identified during a study of blood T cell repertoires in COVID-19. Looking at the study overall: Spain, Italy and the United States supplied samples that represented acute and convalescent COVID-19. From T cells, B-cell-depleted T cells, or PBMCs came the material, which was cDNA or gDNA.

The V gene's germline CDR1 is SGHDN and CDR2 FVKESK. The V end was cut by 2 bases, the J end by 4 bases, with 17 bases between. The CDR3 length is 16 residues. How the authors handled the data: Estimated nucleated cell counts came from reference gene primer amplification. Profiled with immunoSEQ multiplex PCR; TCRdb holds only in-frame clones, not every one. Clonal size and the V and J genes are those of that table, whereas D and trimming came from the DNA. Of some 200,000 clones in the sample, roughly 82% were seen once. The rearrangement links TRBV14 to TRBJ1-2; D gene ambiguous. This TCR came from a woman in her thirties or forties who had recovered from COVID-19. The material sequenced was peripheral blood. The CDR3 nucleotides read TGTGCCAGCAGCCAATTGGGTTGGGAGGTCGGCTATGGCTACACCTTC. Protein: CASSQLGWEVGYGYTF. Variable domain in full (rest from reference TRBV14 and TRBJ1-2): EAGVTQFPSHSVIEKGQTVTLRCDPISGHDNLYWYRRVMGKEIKFLLHFVKESKQDESGMPNNRFLAERTGGTYSTLKVQPAELEDSGVYFCASSQLGWEVGYGYTFGSGTRLTVV.